Listed below are T cell receptor beta chains from one sample, sequenced in a study of early T cells in non-severe SARS-CoV-2 infection. One entry per CDR3 protein, called by TCRdb with MiXCR from the 5' RACE reads. This table has about 63,000 distinct CDR3 sequences, around 13% appearing once. Sequenced: whole blood. These receptors were taken from an adult who was a healthcare worker with PCR-confirmed SARS-CoV-2 infection or an uninfected control (not recorded which). CDR3s include the opening cysteine and the closing phenylalanine or tryptophan.

V,CDR3
TRBV3-1,CASSQAGNTIYF
TRBV3-1,CASSQDGFTGSRQYF
TRBV29-1,CSVEQGARTEAFF
TRBV11-2,CASSLISNQPQHF
TRBV7-3,CASSPNRGSTGELFF
TRBV5-1,CASSSTPNTEAFF
TRBV2,CASSPWDTQYF
TRBV5-5,CASSLIGTANTEAFF
TRBV11-2,CASSLRVPTGNTIYF
TRBV9,CASSPVGNFQETQYF
TRBV6-6,CASSYRETQYF
TRBV12-3/TRBV12-4,CASSQQGHYGYTF
TRBV10-2,CASSEAPADEKLFF
TRBV7-8,CASSLVVAGQETQYF
TRBV15,CATSRGWAARYQPQHF
TRBV6-2/TRBV6-3,CASSPESYEQYF
TRBV9,CASSVGGSRNEQFF
TRBV20-1,CSARDQAYQETQYF
TRBV3-1,CASSQENGYTF
TRBV9,CASSGRLQGRGDEQYF
TRBV29-1,CSVEGPVDGETQYF
TRBV27,CASSLQVGMNTEAFF
TRBV7-9,CASSPSLVSGANVLTF
TRBV6-1,CASSEGTGGNTIYF
TRBV10-3,CAIWTSSYNEQFF
TRBV9,CASSVGPGPAGEPQHF
TRBV12-3/TRBV12-4,CASRGSTDFTEAFF
TRBV28,CASSFPGNRNEAFF
TRBV19,CASKTDRGRGLTTGELFF
TRBV5-5,CASSSPGQGAFQGQETQYF
TRBV18,CASSPRGEMNTEAFF
TRBV30,CAWNLHLGYTF
TRBV7-6,CASSRAVAFTGELFF
TRBV29-1,CSDYRAEGYTF
TRBV5-1,CASSADRGAYNEQFF
TRBV12-5,CASGLDPGTYEQYF
TRBV12-3/TRBV12-4,CASSPRDSSYGQYF
TRBV3-1,CASSQEATGPQHF
TRBV19,CASTFQGYTGELFF
TRBV28,CASSPPDRPQHF
TRBV29-1,CSVAWQATDTQYF
TRBV10-2,CASSESFSGLDGYTF
TRBV7-9,CASSSRTGSNQPQHF
TRBV10-3,CAISRQGVYLINTEAFF
TRBV7-9,CASSPPRGGSPLHF
TRBV20-1,CSARDGGLSYEQYF
TRBV10-3,CAISERNEQFF
TRBV5-1,CASSFRGWGSPLHF
TRBV4-2,CASSQDGADRATGELFF
TRBV5-4,CASSLLKGQSTGELFF
TRBV7-6,CASSLVSLGGYEQYF
TRBV12-3/TRBV12-4,CASSTQGPDTQYF
TRBV25-1,CASSEFRVPYEQYF
TRBV20-1,CSATPYRGQGGSNQPQHF
TRBV27,CASSLYNRADTQYF